This T cell receptor (beta chain) is from a study of siplizumab effects on memory and regulatory T cells. Germline V CDR1 and CDR2: KGHSH, LQKENI. V was clipped by 4 bases and J by 2 bases; unmatched bases: 15. The CDR3 is 18 residues long. General observations from the study: The majority of clones, roughly 75-95% of proliferating CD4+ or CD8+ clones, lacked an assignable naive or memory phenotype. In unstimulated cells, naive T cells appeared more diverse than memory T cells and seemed major alloresponse contributors. Where siplizumab was present, mappable alloreactive CD4+ clones averaged approximately 66% Treg-derived, compared with approximately 25% in controls.

Sequenced by immunoSEQ multiplex PCR; TCRdb stores in-frame clones only, minus some. The repertoire holds around 110,000 clones, with about 94% as singletons. Of note for this clone: Its target is unknown.

The sequenced material came from non-Treg CD4+ T cells sorted from blood. The receptor was derived from a human donor in good health. V usage is TRBV18 and J usage is TRBJ1-2; 8 nucleotides agree with TRBD1. The DNA for the CDR3 is TGTGCCAGCTCACAGACAACTGGGACAGGCCCCTTAAACTATGGCTACACCTTC. This sequence encodes CASSQTTGTGPLNYGYTF. The whole variable domain, filled in from reference TRBV18 and TRBJ1-2, reads NAGVMQNPRHLVRRRGQEARLRCSPMKGHSHVYWYRQLPEEGLKFMVYLQKENIIDESGMPKERFSAEFPKEGPSILRIQQVVRGDSAAYFCASSQTTGTGPLNYGYTFGSGTRLTVV.